This TCR beta chain is drawn from a study of STAT3 mutations in large granular lymphocyte leukemia. Trimming left V 2 bases short and J 8 bases short, with 7 bases between. Germline values: CDR1 SQVTM, CDR2 ANQGSEA. The CDR3 is made up of 11 amino acids. General study results and limits: In several patients, dominant TCR clone burden exceeded STAT3 mutant burden, suggesting STAT3 mutation arose secondarily. In T-cell large granular lymphocyte leukemia, about half of patients showed multiple immunodominant subclonotypes.

Profiled with immunoSEQ multiplex PCR; TCRdb holds only in-frame clones, not every one. The profile shows some 10,000 clones, 45% to 65% of them singletons. This clone came up a few times. Its specificity is not known. The chain employs TRBV29-1 and TRBJ2-1; D is unclear. The sequenced sample consisted of peripheral blood mononuclear cells. The clonotype comes from a boy younger than 18 with T-cell large granular lymphocyte leukemia. Some clones in this sample may be carry-over from other donors' samples. The CDR3 is CSVELLDEQFF. The CDR3 bases are TGCAGCGTTGAACTACTTGATGAGCAGTTCTTC.